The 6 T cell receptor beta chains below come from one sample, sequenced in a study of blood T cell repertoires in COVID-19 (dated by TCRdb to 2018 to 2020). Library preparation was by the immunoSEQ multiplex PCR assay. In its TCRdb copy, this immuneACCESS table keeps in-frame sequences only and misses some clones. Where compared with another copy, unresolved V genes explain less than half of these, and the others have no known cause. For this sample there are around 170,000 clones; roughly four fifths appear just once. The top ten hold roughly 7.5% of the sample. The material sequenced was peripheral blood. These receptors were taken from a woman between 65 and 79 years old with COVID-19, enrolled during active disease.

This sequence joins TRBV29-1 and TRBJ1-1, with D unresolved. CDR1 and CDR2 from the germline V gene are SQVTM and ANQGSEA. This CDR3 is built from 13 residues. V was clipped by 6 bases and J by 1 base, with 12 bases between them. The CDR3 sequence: CSVIVIGNTEAFF. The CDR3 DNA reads TGCAGCGTAATAGTTATCGGGAACACTGAAGCTTTCTTT.

This CDR3 is CASRFVTSGRGGKYF. CDR3 in DNA: TGTGCCAGCCGCTTCGTCACTAGCGGGAGAGGTGGAAAGTACTTC. This chain connects TRBV2 to TRBJ2-7; 11 nucleotides line up with TRBD2. The length of the CDR3 is 15 residues. V shed 8 bases and J 11 bases; nucleotides not matched to a gene: 17. Germline lookup yields CDR1 SNHLY and CDR2 FYNNEI.

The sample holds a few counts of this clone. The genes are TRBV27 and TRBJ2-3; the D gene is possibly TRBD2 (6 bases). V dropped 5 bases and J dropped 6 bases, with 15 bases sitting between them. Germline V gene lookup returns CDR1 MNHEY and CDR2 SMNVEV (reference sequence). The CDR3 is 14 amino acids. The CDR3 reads CASSEVAVADTQYF. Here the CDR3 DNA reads TGTGCCAGCAGTGAGGTAGCGGTTGCGGATACGCAGTATTTT.

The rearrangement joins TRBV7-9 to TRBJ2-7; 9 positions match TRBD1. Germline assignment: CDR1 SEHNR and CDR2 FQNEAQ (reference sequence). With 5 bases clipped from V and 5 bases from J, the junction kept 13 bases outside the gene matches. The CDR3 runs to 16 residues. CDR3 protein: CASSHTFGTGIHEQYF. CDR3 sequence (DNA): TGTGCCAGCAGCCATACGTTCGGGACAGGGATACACGAGCAGTACTTC.

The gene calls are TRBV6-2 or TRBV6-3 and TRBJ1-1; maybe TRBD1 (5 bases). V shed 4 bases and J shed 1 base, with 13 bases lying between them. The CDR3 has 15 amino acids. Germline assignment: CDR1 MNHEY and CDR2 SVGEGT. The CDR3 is CASSSPGLQNTEAFF. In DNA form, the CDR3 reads TGTGCCAGCAGTTCCCCGGGACTGCAGAACACTGAAGCTTTCTTT.

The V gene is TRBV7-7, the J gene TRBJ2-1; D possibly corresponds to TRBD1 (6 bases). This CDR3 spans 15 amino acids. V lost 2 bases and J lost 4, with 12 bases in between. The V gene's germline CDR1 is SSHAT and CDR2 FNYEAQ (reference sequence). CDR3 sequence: CASSLSQGRYNEQFF. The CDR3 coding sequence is TGTGCCAGCAGCTTAAGCCAGGGGCGATACAATGAGCAGTTCTTC.